The T cell receptor (beta chain) described here comes from a study of shared clonotypes between healthy human individuals. At the level of the study: The study drew on a couple of women and a few men aged 18 to 49 as donors. There were three CD4 naive, three CD4 memory, two CD8 naive and one CD8 memory plates per donor.

V lost 0 bases, J lost 3 bases, and 7 bases stayed unmatched. CDR3 length: 16 amino acids. Germline V gene sequence: CDR1 SGHAT, CDR2 FQNNGV. A deep-level run was used for the assay. Repertoires were generated with immunoSEQ multiplex PCR, while TCRdb's copy carries only in-frame clones and drops some. The table includes about 360,000 clones, around four fifths detected once. What was sequenced was memory CD4+ T cells sorted from blood. Subset noted: CD45RA-negative fraction. The source is a young man in good health. This sequence joins TRBV11-2 and TRBJ2-7; TRBD2 matches 8 bases. This chain's CDR3 is CASSLDRSGRGYEQYF. The CDR3 bases are TGTGCCAGCAGCTTAGATCGAAGCGGGAGAGGCTACGAGCAGTACTTC.